The 9 T cell receptor beta chains given below trace back to one sample, sequenced in a study of T cell changes during pregnancy in multiple sclerosis. The repertoire was sequenced with immunoSEQ multiplex PCR; TCRdb's copy has only in-frame clones and lacks some. This sample has 50,000 to 65,000 clones; around 93% occur once, and the top ten carry approximately 3.3%. The input for sequencing was CD8+ T cells from peripheral blood mononuclear cells, taken in the second trimester of pregnancy. The receptors were sampled from a female donor with multiple sclerosis, enrolled in a pregnancy study.

The chain recombines TRBV19 with TRBJ1-1; 9 bases fit TRBD1. CDR1 is LNHDA and CDR2 is SQIVND in the germline V gene (reference sequence). The CDR3 sequence is 14 residues long. V lost 6 bases to trimming and J lost 2 bases; unmatched junction nucleotides: 4. Here the CDR3 DNA reads TGTGCCAGTAGCCTGGGACAGGGCAACACTGAAGCTTTCTTT. It is translated as CASSLGQGNTEAFF. Based on the CDR3 plus reference TRBV19 and TRBJ1-1, the full variable domain is DGGITQSPKYLFRKEGQNVTLSCEQNLNHDAMYWYRQDPGQGLRLIYYSQIVNDFQKGDIAEGYSVSREKKESFPLTVTSAQKNPTAFYLCASSLGQGNTEAFFGQGTRLTVV.

This chain links TRBV7-8 with TRBJ1-1; D not resolved. V lost 4 bases to trimming and J lost 4 bases, with 10 bases between them. The germline V gene has CDR1 SGHVS and CDR2 FQNEAQ. The CDR3 covers 13 residues. The CDR3 spells CASSSSLATEAFF. CDR3 sequence (DNA): TGTGCCAGCAGCTCCAGTCTGGCCACTGAAGCTTTCTTT. Full variable domain (remainder filled in from reference TRBV7-8 and TRBJ1-1): GAGVSQSPRYKVAKRGQDVALRCDPISGHVSLFWYQQALGQGPEFLTYFQNEAQLDKSGLPSDRFFAERPEGSVSTLKIQRTQQEDSAVYLCASSSSLATEAFFGQGTRLTVV.

The genes are TRBV7-9 and TRBJ2-5; TRBD1 aligns across 9 bases. The CDR3 runs 15 residues. The junction had 9 bases not matched to a gene; V was cut back by 5 bases and J by 5 bases. Per germline, CDR1 SEHNR and CDR2 FQNEAQ (reference sequence). As DNA, the CDR3 is TGTGCCAGCAGCCCGCAGACAGGGGGGAAGGAGACCCAGTACTTC. Translating it yields CASSPQTGGKETQYF.

The V gene is TRBV30, the J gene TRBJ1-1; 7 positions match TRBD1. V was pared by 3 bases and J by 6 bases, with 13 bases of the junction left unmatched. Germline V gives CDR1 GTSNPN, CDR2 SVGIG (reference sequence). CDR3 length: 15 amino acids. CDR3 protein: CAWRVTQTGLPEAFF. CDR3 sequence (DNA): TGTGCCTGGAGGGTAACCCAGACAGGGTTGCCTGAAGCTTTCTTT.

The chain links TRBV30 to TRBJ2-1, with 10 bases that match TRBD2. Germline V CDR1 and CDR2: GTSNPN, SVGIG (reference sequence). The CDR3 length is 16 residues. After removal of 4 bases from V and 4 bases from J, the junction contained 10 bases not matched to a gene. This CDR3 is CAWTRETSGKYNEQFF. The CDR3 bases are TGTGCCTGGACCCGAGAAACTAGCGGGAAGTACAATGAGCAGTTCTTC.

The rearrangement links TRBV11-2 to TRBJ2-7; D remains unclear. This CDR3 contains 16 residues. Trimming stripped 3 bases from V and 1 base from J, with 16 bases between. From germline, CDR1 is SGHAT and CDR2 FQNNGV. In DNA form, the CDR3 reads TGTGCCAGCAGCTTGGGTCGGCTTTGGAGTTCCTACGAGCAGTACTTC. Encoded protein: CASSLGRLWSSYEQYF.

This clone was counted once. The genes are TRBV10-3 and TRBJ2-7; TRBD2 matches 12 bases. The CDR3 covers 16 residues. Germline trimming cut 2 bases from V and 3 bases from J; bases unmatched to any gene: 5. The V gene's germline CDR1 is ENHRY and CDR2 SYGVKD. The DNA for the CDR3 is TGTGCCATCAGTGAGCCGTGGACTAGCGGGAACTACGAGCAGTACTTC. This encodes CAISEPWTSGNYEQYF.

The V gene is TRBV2, the J gene TRBJ2-5, with TRBD1 identical over 8 bases. In germline, CDR1 is SNHLY, CDR2 FYNNEI. The V and J ends lost 1 base and 1 base, in that order; junction bases with no gene match: 8. CDR3 length: 17 amino acids. The CDR3: CASSEGTGMEAQETQYF. In nucleotides, the CDR3 is TGTGCCAGCAGTGAAGGGACAGGGATGGAGGCCCAAGAGACCCAGTACTTC.

The V and J genes are TRBV19 and TRBJ2-1, with TRBD2 matching 10 bases. The CDR3 is made up of 15 amino acids. CDR1 LNHDA and CDR2 SQIVND come from the germline V gene (reference sequence). The trim removed 4 bases at V and 0 bases at J, leaving 0 bases unmatched. DNA of the CDR3: TGTGCCAGTAGTAGGACTAGCGGCTCCTACAATGAGCAGTTCTTC. Translated: CASSRTSGSYNEQFF.